This record covers a single T cell receptor (beta chain). Its antigen remains unidentified. Repertoires were generated with immunoSEQ multiplex PCR, while TCRdb's copy carries only in-frame clones and drops some. The profile shows fewer than 90,000 clones, approximately 91% of them singletons. The data were taken from a study of OX40 agonist ivuxolimab in advanced cancers. Study overall: Subjects had a mean age of about 60 years, with a range of roughly 23 to 80; 82.7% were male. Past anti-PD-1, anti-PD-L1 or anti-CTLA-4 therapy was accepted, and roughly 38% had received some. Study conclusions and caveats: The investigators did not determine what antigen specificity the expanded peripheral T cells had. Expanded clones tended on average to be more numerous among CD8+ T cells than CD4+.

Sequenced material: CD4+ or CD8+ T cells sorted from blood, taken in a trial of the OX40 agonist ivuxolimab. This receptor was obtained from an adult with an advanced solid tumor such as melanoma, head and neck, liver or kidney cancer.

CDR3 nucleotide sequence: TGTGCCTGGGATAAGAGCTCTGGAAACACCATATATTTT. It encodes CAWDKSSGNTIYF. The chain uses TRBV30 and TRBJ1-3; D is undetermined. Germline-derived CDR1 and CDR2 are GTSNPN and SVGIG (reference sequence). This CDR3 has 13 residues. Between the trimmed V and J ends, which lost 5 bases and 0 bases, there was a span of 8 bases.